One T cell receptor beta chain is described in this entry. Its specificity is unknown. The sample comes from a study of T-cell memory formation after mild COVID-19. Findings of the study overall: Mainly in CM and EM were contracting CD4+ clones; CD8+ were in EMRA.

One entry per CDR3 protein, called by TCRdb with MiXCR from the 5' RACE reads. In the table there are around 300,000 distinct CDR3 sequences, roughly 13% of which are singletons. Sequenced sample: PBMCs or a T cell subset sorted from them (not recorded which). This receptor was identified in a man between 18 and 29 years old who had mild COVID-19 (a few samples of this study predate the infection). Cell type and time point are not known.

As DNA, the CDR3 is TGCGCCAGCAGCATGCCTAGCGGGATACAAGAGACCCAGTACTTC. The encoded protein is CASSMPSGIQETQYF. This chain links TRBV5-1 with TRBJ2-5; 9 nucleotides match TRBD2. Looked up from germline, CDR1 is SGHRS and CDR2 is YFSETQ. J lost 2 bases, V lost 4 bases, and 6 bases had no gene match. The CDR3 totals 15 residues. Combining the CDR3 with reference TRBV5-1 and TRBJ2-5 gives the whole variable domain KAGVTQTPRYLIKTRGQQVTLSCSPISGHRSVSWYQQTPGQGLQFLFEYFSETQRNKGNFPGRFSGRQFSNSRSEMNVSTLELGDSALYLCASSMPSGIQETQYFGPGTRLLVL.